This entry is about one T cell receptor beta chain. This specimen belongs to a study of blood T cell repertoires in COVID-19. Background on the study: Samples representing acute and convalescent COVID-19 were sourced from the United States, Italy and Spain.

Per the original data handling: Amplification of reference gene primers was used by the study to estimate nucleated cell counts. Here immunoSEQ multiplex PCR was the method, and the copy in TCRdb shows in-frame clones only, minus some. That table gives V, J and clone size, and the DNA gave D and trimming. The profile shows over 250,000 clones, about 88% of them singletons. This CDR3 region has 14 residues. The germline V and J ends were trimmed by 1 base and 4 bases, with 10 bases remaining between them. Germline loops: CDR1 SEHNR, CDR2 FQNEAQ (reference sequence). Participants were placed into cohorts based on the clinical history they reported. Cohort 3 donors were reported recovered after two negative PCRs, clearance, or symptom resolution.

The V gene is TRBV7-9, the J gene TRBJ1-2, with D perhaps matching TRBD1 (5 bases). This TCR came from a woman between 45 and 65 years old who had recovered from COVID-19. The sample taken for sequencing was PBMCs or T cells enriched from blood (not recorded which). In DNA, the CDR3 is TGTGCCAGCAGCTTAGTCCAGGGAACCTATGGCTACACCTTC. Its translation: CASSLVQGTYGYTF. Complete variable domain (other parts from reference TRBV7-9 and TRBJ1-2): DTGVSQNPRHKITKRGQNVTFRCDPISEHNRLYWYRQTLGQGPEFLTYFQNEAQLEKSRLLSDRFSAERPKGSFSTLEIQRTEQGDSAMYLCASSLVQGTYGYTFGSGTRLTVV.